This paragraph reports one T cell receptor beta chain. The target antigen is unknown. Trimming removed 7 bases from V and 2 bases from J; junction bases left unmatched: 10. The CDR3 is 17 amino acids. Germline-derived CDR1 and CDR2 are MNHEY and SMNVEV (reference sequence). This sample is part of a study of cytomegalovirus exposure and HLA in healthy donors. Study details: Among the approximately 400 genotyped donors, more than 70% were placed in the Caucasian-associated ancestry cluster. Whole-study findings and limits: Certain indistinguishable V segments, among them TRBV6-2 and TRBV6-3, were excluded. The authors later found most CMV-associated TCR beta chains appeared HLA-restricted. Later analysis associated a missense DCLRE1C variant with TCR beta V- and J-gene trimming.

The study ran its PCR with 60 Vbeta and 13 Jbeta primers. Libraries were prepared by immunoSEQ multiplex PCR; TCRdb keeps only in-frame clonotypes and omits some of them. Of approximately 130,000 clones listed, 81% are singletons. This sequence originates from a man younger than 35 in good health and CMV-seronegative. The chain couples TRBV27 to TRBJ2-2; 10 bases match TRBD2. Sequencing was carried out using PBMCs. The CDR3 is CASTQPRTSGNTGELFF. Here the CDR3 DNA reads TGTGCCAGCACCCAACCTCGGACTAGCGGTAACACCGGGGAGCTGTTTTTT.